The 5 T cell receptor beta chains below all came from one sample that was sequenced in a study of cytomegalovirus exposure and HLA in healthy donors. PCR amplification relied on 60 Vbeta primers (plus 13 Jbeta primers). Assay: immunoSEQ multiplex PCR; the TCRdb copy retains only in-frame clones and omits some. The sample records 150,000 to 200,000 clones, roughly 80% being singletons. The sample comprised PBMCs. The receptors originated from a woman between 45 and 60 years old in good health and CMV-seronegative.

The chain employs TRBV5-1 and TRBJ1-2; 7 bases map to TRBD1. The length of the CDR3 is 14 residues. With 4 bases clipped from V and 10 bases from J, the junction kept 13 bases outside the gene matches. From germline, CDR1 is SGHRS and CDR2 YFSETQ. CDR3 residues: CASSLEEGALIYTF. CDR3 DNA: TGCGCCAGCAGCCTCGAGGAGGGGGCGCTTATCTACACCTTC. Combining the CDR3 with reference TRBV5-1 and TRBJ1-2 gives the whole variable domain KAGVTQTPRYLIKTRGQQVTLSCSPISGHRSVSWYQQTPGQGLQFLFEYFSETQRNKGNFPGRFSGRQFSNSRSEMNVSTLELGDSALYLCASSLEEGALIYTFGSGTRLTVV.

The gene calls are TRBV6-5 and TRBJ2-7; D uncertain. This CDR3 region has 15 residues. Trimming removed 4 bases at V and 2 bases at J, with 15 bases between. Per the germline V gene, CDR1 is MNHEY and CDR2 is SVGAGI. The CDR3 sequence: CASSSSDLGTYEQYF. The CDR3 DNA follows: TGTGCCAGCAGTTCGTCTGACCTAGGTACCTACGAGCAGTACTTC.

J is TRBJ2-7 and V is TRBV6-1, with D maybe TRBD2 (6 bases). The germline gives CDR1 MNHNS, CDR2 SASEGT. V lost 2 bases to trimming and J lost 2 bases, with 19 bases between them. This CDR3 has 17 residues. The CDR3 sequence: CASSERLDGGNTYEQYF. Written as DNA, the CDR3 is TGTGCCAGCAGTGAAAGGCTTGATGGAGGGAACACCTACGAGCAGTACTTC.

This clone has only one observation. The chain combines TRBV4-1 with TRBJ2-5, with 9 bases lining up with TRBD2. Germline V gene data show CDR1 as MGHRA and CDR2 as YSYEKL. The junction had 10 bases not matched to a gene; V was cut back by 0 bases and J by 5 bases. CDR3 length equals 17 residues. CDR3: CASSQDLGGRARETQYF. The DNA of the CDR3 is TGCGCCAGCAGCCAAGATCTGGGCGGGAGGGCCAGGGAGACCCAGTACTTC.

This chain uses TRBV25-1 with TRBJ2-6, with TRBD1 matching 7 bases. The CDR3 consists of 15 residues. In germline, CDR1 is MGHDK, CDR2 SYGVNS. V gave up 6 bases and J gave up 2 bases; unmatched junction bases: 4. The CDR3 region has the DNA TGTGCCAGCAGGGGAACAGGGGCTGGGGCCAACGTCCTGACTTTC. Amino acids: CASRGTGAGANVLTF.